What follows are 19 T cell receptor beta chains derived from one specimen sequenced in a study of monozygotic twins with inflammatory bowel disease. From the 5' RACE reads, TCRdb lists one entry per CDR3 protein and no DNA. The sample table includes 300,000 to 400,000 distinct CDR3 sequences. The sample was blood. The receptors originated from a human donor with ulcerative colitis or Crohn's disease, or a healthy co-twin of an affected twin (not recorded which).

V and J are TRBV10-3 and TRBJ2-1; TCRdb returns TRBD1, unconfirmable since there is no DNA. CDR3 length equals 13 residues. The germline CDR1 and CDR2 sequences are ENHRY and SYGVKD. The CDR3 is CAISPDRLNEQFF.

This CDR3 reads CASSRRDDRKLFF. The rearrangement links TRBV5-4 to TRBJ1-4; TCRdb's assignment of TRBD1 cannot be checked, as there is no DNA. The CDR3 has 13 amino acids. Looked up from germline, CDR1 is SGHNT and CDR2 is YYREEE (reference sequence).

CDR3 sequence reads: CSASPLGGLQTDTQYF. The V call is TRBV20-1, the J call TRBJ2-3; TCRdb designates TRBD2, a call that cannot be tested without DNA. The germline V gene has CDR1 DFQATT and CDR2 SNEGSKA (reference sequence). The CDR3 is made up of 16 amino acids.

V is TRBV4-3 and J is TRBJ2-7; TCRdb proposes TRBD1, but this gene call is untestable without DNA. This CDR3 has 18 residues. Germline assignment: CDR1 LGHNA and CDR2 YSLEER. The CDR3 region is CASSQAPLGRGGSYEQYF.

The CDR3: CASSPVAGVLGTDTQYF. This chain links TRBV5-1 with TRBJ2-3; TCRdb names TRBD2, which stays unverified in the absence of DNA. This CDR3 region has 17 residues. Germline CDR1 is SGHRS and CDR2 is YFSETQ.

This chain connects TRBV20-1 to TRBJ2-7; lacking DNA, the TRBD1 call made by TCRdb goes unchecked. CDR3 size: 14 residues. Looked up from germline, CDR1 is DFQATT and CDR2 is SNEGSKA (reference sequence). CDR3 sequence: CSAAQGSEPYEQYF.

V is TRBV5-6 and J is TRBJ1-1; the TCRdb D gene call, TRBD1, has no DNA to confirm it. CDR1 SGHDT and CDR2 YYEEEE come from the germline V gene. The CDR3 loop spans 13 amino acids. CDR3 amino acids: CASSRGQFTEAFF.

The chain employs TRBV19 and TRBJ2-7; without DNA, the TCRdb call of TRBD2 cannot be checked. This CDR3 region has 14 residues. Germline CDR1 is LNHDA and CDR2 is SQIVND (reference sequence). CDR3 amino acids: CASSWGPDFGEQYF. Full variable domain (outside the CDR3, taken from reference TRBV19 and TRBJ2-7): DGGITQSPKYLFRKEGQNVTLSCEQNLNHDAMYWYRQDPGQGLRLIYYSQIVNDFQKGDIAEGYSVSREKKESFPLTVTSAQKNPTAFYLCASSWGPDFGEQYFGPGTRLTVT.

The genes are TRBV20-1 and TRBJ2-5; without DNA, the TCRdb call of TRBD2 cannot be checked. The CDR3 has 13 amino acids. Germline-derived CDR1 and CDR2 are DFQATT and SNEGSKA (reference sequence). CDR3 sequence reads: CSALLATQETQYF.

CDR3 residues: CATSRDRGTGSDTQYF. The V call is TRBV15, the J call TRBJ2-3; without DNA, the TCRdb call of TRBD1 cannot be checked. This CDR3 region has 16 residues. Germline CDR1 LNHNV, CDR2 YYDKDF (reference sequence).

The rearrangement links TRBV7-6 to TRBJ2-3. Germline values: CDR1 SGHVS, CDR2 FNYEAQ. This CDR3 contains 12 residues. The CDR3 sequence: CASSLDSYTQYF.

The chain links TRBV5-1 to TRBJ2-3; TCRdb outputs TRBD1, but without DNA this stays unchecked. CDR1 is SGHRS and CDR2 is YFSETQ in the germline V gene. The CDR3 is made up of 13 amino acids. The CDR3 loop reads CASSLASPDTQYF. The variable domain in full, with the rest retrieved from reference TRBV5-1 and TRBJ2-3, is KAGVTQTPRYLIKTRGQQVTLSCSPISGHRSVSWYQQTPGQGLQFLFEYFSETQRNKGNFPGRFSGRQFSNSRSEMNVSTLELGDSALYLCASSLASPDTQYFGPGTRLTVL.

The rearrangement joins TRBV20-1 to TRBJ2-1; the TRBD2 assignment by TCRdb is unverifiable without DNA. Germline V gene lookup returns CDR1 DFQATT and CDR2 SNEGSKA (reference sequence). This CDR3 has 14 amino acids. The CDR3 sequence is CSAAKGTSGSEQFF.

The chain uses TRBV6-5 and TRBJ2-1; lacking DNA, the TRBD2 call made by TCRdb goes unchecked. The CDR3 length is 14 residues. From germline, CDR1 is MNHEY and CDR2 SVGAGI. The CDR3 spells CASSYSIGPNQQFF.

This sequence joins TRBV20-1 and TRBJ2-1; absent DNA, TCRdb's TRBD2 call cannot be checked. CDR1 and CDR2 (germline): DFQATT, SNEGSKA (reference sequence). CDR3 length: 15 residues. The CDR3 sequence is CSANTGTSGDNEQFF.

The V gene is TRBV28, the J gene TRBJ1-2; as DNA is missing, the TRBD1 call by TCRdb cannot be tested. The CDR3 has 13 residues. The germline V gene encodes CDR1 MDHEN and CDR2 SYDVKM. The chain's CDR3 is CASSLMTGAGYTF.

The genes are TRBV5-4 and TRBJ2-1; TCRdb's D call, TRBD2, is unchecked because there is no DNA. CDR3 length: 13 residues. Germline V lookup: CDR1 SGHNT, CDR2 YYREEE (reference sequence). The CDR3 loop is CASSSGGLDEQFF.

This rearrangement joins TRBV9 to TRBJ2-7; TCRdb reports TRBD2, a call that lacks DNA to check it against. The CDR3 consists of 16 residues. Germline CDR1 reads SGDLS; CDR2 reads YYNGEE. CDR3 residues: CASSARSGIDSYEQYF.

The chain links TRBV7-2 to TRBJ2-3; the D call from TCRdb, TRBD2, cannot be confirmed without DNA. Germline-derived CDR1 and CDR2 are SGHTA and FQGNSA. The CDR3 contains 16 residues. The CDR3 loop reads CASTPTLAEITDTQYF.